The 21 T cell receptor beta chains below were found in one sample sequenced in a study of human T cells and chemical hapten exposure. Time point meaning: pre-sensitization, week 0. Treatment denoted: therapeutic diphenylcyclopropenone sensitization with weekly scalp DPC. TCRdb ran MiXCR on the RACE reads and lists one entry per CDR3 protein. This sample has approximately 370,000 distinct CDR3 sequences, with over 5% found just once. The material was whole blood, obtained in connection with sensitization to the hapten diphenylcyclopropenone (DPC). Every receptor here comes from a woman aged 18-30 years with alopecia areata. Some clones in this sample may be carry-over from other donors' samples.

This clonotype was detected once. The junction and the germline gene differ at one end; a read error may be behind it. The rearrangement uses TRBV12-3 or TRBV12-4 and TRBJ2-1; TRBD1 agrees at 9 bases. The CDR3 spans 15 residues. The CDR3 DNA is TGTGTCAGCAGTTTGGAGGGGACAGGGTTAAATGAGCAGTTCTTC. Residues: CVSSLEGTGLNEQFF.

This clonotype was seen only a few times. The chain uses TRBV19 and TRBJ2-2; 9 nucleotides line up with TRBD2. The length of the CDR3 is 20 residues. Germline CDR1 reads LNHDA; CDR2 reads SQIVND (reference sequence). The V segment lost 5 bases and the J segment 0 bases; nucleotides outside the gene matches: 16. This CDR3 is CASSARVGTSRRTNTGELFF. The CDR3 DNA sequence: TGTGCCAGTAGTGCACGAGTCGGGACTAGCCGTCGGACGAACACCGGGGAGCTGTTTTTT.

This clonotype was found many times. This chain links TRBV7-2 with TRBJ2-7; tentative D call: TRBD1 (7 bases). The CDR3 runs to 18 residues. Trimming cost V 1 base and J 0 bases, with 19 bases left between them. Per germline, CDR1 SGHTA and CDR2 FQGNSA. For the CDR3, the DNA is TGTGCCAGCAGCTTAGTCCCCAGGGGGGCCGGCAGCTCCTACGAGCAGTACTTC. Translating gives CASSLVPRGAGSSYEQYF.

The sample holds a few counts of this clonotype. V usage is TRBV27 and J usage is TRBJ1-1; D is unresolved. Between the trimmed V and J ends, which lost 4 bases and 5 bases, there was a span of 17 bases. Germline lookup yields CDR1 MNHEY and CDR2 SMNVEV (reference sequence). CDR3 size: 15 residues. CDR3 amino acids: CASSSPYSLRTEAFF. CDR3 in DNA: TGTGCCAGCAGTTCGCCTTACAGCCTCAGAACTGAAGCTTTCTTT.

This clonotype occurred a few times. The rearrangement uses TRBV4-2 and TRBJ2-2; 9 positions agree with TRBD2. The CDR3 has 15 amino acids. Trimming removed 4 bases from V and 6 bases from J; junction bases left unmatched: 6. The germline V gene encodes CDR1 LGHNA and CDR2 YNFKEQ. The CDR3 bases are TGTGCCAGCAGCCCGCGGGGGGGCCGTCCCGGGGAGCTGTTTTTT. Encoded protein: CASSPRGGRPGELFF.

V is TRBV4-3 and J is TRBJ1-6; no clear D. Germline CDR1 is LGHNA and CDR2 is YSLEER. The V gene lost 0 bases and the J gene lost 6 bases, with 12 bases spanning the gap. There are 16 residues in the CDR3. For the CDR3, the DNA is TGCGCCAGCAGCCAAGATCCGGGTTTTGTTAATTCACCCCTCCACTTT. Translated: CASSQDPGFVNSPLHF.

This clonotype was seen repeatedly, ten times or more. This chain joins TRBV4-1 and TRBJ2-3; tentatively, D is TRBD2 (5 bases). Germline CDR1 is MGHRA and CDR2 is YSYEKL. The CDR3 is 15 amino acids. The V end was cut by 0 bases, the J end by 0 bases, with 7 bases between. CDR3 coding DNA: TGCGCCAGCAGCCAAGAGCGGAGGAGCACAGATACGCAGTATTTT. As protein: CASSQERRSTDTQYF.

The table lists this clonotype with many counts. V gene TRBV11-2 combines with J gene TRBJ1-6, with D tentatively TRBD1 (6 bases). The CDR3 contains 15 residues. Germline CDR1 reads SGHAT; CDR2 reads FQNNGV. The ends were cut back, 1 base at V and 5 bases at J, with 9 bases in the middle. CDR3 sequence (DNA): TGTGCCAGCAGCTTAGCCAGGGGACATAATTCACCCCTCCACTTT. Residues: CASSLARGHNSPLHF.

This clonotype was recorded many times. The CDR3 DNA reads as TGTGCCAGCAGCTTAGGGCAGGGGGTGAACACTGAAGCTTTCTTT. Amino acids: CASSLGQGVNTEAFF. The chain employs TRBV11-2 and TRBJ1-1; 7 bases align to TRBD1. Germline trimming cut 1 base from V and 0 bases from J; bases unmatched to any gene: 2. The germline gives CDR1 SGHAT, CDR2 FQNNGV. CDR3 length equals 15 residues. The entire variable domain, with the rest obtained from reference TRBV11-2 and TRBJ1-1, is as follows: EAGVAQSPRYKIIEKRQSVAFWCNPISGHATLYWYQQILGQGPKLLIQFQNNGVVDDSQLPKDRFSAERLKGVDSTLKIQPAKLEDSAVYLCASSLGQGVNTEAFFGQGTRLTVV.

The chain uses TRBV9 and TRBJ2-3; D is uncertain. The CDR3 length is 14 residues. The germline V gene has CDR1 SGDLS and CDR2 YYNGEE. Trimming removed 4 bases at V and 4 bases at J, with 13 bases between. In DNA, the CDR3 is TGTGCCAGCAGCCCCCCTTCCTCGCCAGATACGCAGTATTTT. It specifies CASSPPSSPDTQYF.

The rearrangement links TRBV6-5 to TRBJ2-3; D is undetermined. This CDR3 region has 16 residues. The germline gives CDR1 MNHEY, CDR2 SVGAGI. V was pared by 6 bases and J by 0 bases, with 16 bases between. The CDR3 is CASSSSLGPSTDTQYF. DNA of the CDR3: TGTGCCAGCAGCTCATCCCTAGGCCCTAGCACAGATACGCAGTATTTT.

This clonotype was seen ten or more times. The chain is built from TRBV2 and TRBJ1-4; no clear D gene. The germline CDR1 and CDR2 sequences are SNHLY and FYNNEI. Trimming took 4 bases from V and 4 from J, leaving 7 bases between them. This CDR3 has 13 residues. The DNA of the CDR3 is TGTGCCAGCAGTGCCACCGATAATGAAAAACTGTTTTTT. This sequence encodes CASSATDNEKLFF.

This clonotype was observed at least ten times. This sequence joins TRBV4-2 and TRBJ2-7, with 10 bases matching TRBD2. Germline trimming cut 0 bases from V and 7 bases from J; bases unmatched to any gene: 9. Germline CDR1 is LGHNA and CDR2 is YNFKEQ. This CDR3 comprises 16 residues. The CDR3, as DNA: TGTGCCAGCAGCCAAGAACTAGCGGGAAAATCGGGGGAGCAGTACTTC. Protein: CASSQELAGKSGEQYF.

This clonotype was recorded a few times. The CDR3 bases are TGCGCCAGCAGCTTTACGGGGCTTAGCACAGATACGCAGTATTTT. This codes for CASSFTGLSTDTQYF. The chain recombines TRBV5-1 with TRBJ2-3; perhaps D is TRBD1 or TRBD2 (5 bases each). Deletions cut 2 bases from V and 0 bases from J, with 10 bases between. CDR3 length equals 15 residues. The V gene's germline CDR1 is SGHRS and CDR2 YFSETQ.

This clonotype was recorded a few times. DNA for the CDR3: TGTGCCAGCAGGAGAAGGTGGAGTGACAGGGCCTCCTCTGGAAACACCATATATTTT. The encoded protein is CASRRRWSDRASSGNTIYF. The rearrangement links TRBV6-1 to TRBJ1-3; TRBD1 aligns across 7 bases. J lost 0 bases, V lost 6 bases, and 17 bases had no gene match. Germline V lookup: CDR1 MNHNS, CDR2 SASEGT. This CDR3 spans 19 amino acids.

The chain links TRBV7-9 to TRBJ2-7; 8 nucleotides line up with TRBD1. V gave up 0 bases and J gave up 5 bases; unmatched junction bases: 12. The CDR3 extends over 17 amino acids. The V gene's germline CDR1 is SEHNR and CDR2 FQNEAQ (reference sequence). The CDR3 sequence: CASSLALRQGARHEQYF. The CDR3 nucleotides are TGTGCCAGCAGCTTAGCGCTTCGGCAGGGGGCGCGCCACGAGCAGTACTTC.

This clonotype came up a few times. The chain joins TRBV10-3 to TRBJ2-7; 8 bases are a match to TRBD1. Per germline, CDR1 ENHRY and CDR2 SYGVKD. The CDR3 extends over 13 amino acids. V lost 6 bases, J lost 4 bases, and 5 bases stayed unmatched. CDR3 protein: CAIRRDRRYEQYF. As DNA, the CDR3 is TGTGCCATCAGAAGGGACAGGAGGTACGAGCAGTACTTC.

This clonotype appeared many times. The V gene is TRBV7-6, the J gene TRBJ2-1; D might be TRBD2 (5 bases). CDR3 length equals 16 residues. In germline, CDR1 is SGHVS, CDR2 FNYEAQ. V shed 2 bases and J shed 0 bases, with 11 bases lying between them. This CDR3 reads CASSLRGRNSYNEQFF. CDR3 nucleotides: TGTGCCAGCAGCTTACGGGGAAGGAACTCCTACAATGAGCAGTTCTTC.

This clonotype was picked up many times. The rearrangement joins TRBV6-6 to TRBJ1-5; D ambiguous. The CDR3 consists of 15 residues. V was clipped by 0 bases and J by 1 base, with 7 bases between them. Germline CDR1 MNHNY, CDR2 SVGAGI (reference sequence). CDR3 amino acids: CASSYSGHSNQPQHF. For the CDR3, the DNA is TGTGCCAGCAGTTACTCGGGCCACAGCAATCAGCCCCAGCATTTT.

This clonotype has only a few counts. The CDR3 nucleotides read TGTGCCAGCAGTTACTCGACAGCGCTAACAGATACGCAGTATTTT. It yields the protein CASSYSTALTDTQYF. V usage is TRBV6-2 or TRBV6-3 and J usage is TRBJ2-3; tentative D call: TRBD1 (5 bases). The V gene lost 0 bases and the J gene lost 3 bases, with 10 bases spanning the gap. CDR1 MNHEY and CDR2 SVGEGT come from the germline V gene. The CDR3 contains 15 residues.

The table lists this clonotype with many counts. The V call is TRBV28, the J call TRBJ2-4, with D possibly TRBD2 on 5 matching bases. Germline CDR1 MDHEN, CDR2 SYDVKM. The V and J ends lost 5 bases and 0 bases respectively, with 14 bases between them. The CDR3 consists of 16 residues. CDR3 DNA: TGTGCCAGCAGTATACAAGCGGCAATAGCCAAAAACATTCAGTACTTC. Translating gives CASSIQAAIAKNIQYF.